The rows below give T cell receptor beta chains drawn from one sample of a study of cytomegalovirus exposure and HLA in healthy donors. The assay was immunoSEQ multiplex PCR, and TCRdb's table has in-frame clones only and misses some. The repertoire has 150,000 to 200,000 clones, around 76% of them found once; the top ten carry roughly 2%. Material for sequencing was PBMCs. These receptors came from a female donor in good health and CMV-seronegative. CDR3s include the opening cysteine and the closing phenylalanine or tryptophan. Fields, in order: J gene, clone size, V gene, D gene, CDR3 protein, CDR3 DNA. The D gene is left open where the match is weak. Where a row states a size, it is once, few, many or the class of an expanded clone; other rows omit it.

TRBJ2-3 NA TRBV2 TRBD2 CASQAGIVLDTQYF TGTGCCAGCCAAGCGGGGATAGTTTTAGATACGCAGTATTTT
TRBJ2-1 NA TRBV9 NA CASSVGRSYNEQFF TGTGCCAGCAGCGTAGGTCGGTCCTACAATGAGCAGTTCTTC
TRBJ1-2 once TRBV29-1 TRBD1 CSVPLWTGKDWRHTF TGCAGCGTTCCTCTCTGGACAGGGAAAGACTGGCGGCACACCTTC
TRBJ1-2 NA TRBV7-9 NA CASSPGIGGANYGYTF TGTGCCAGCAGCCCAGGGATCGGGGGAGCTAACTATGGCTACACCTTC
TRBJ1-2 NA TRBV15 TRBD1 CATSSDRGYGYTF TGTGCCACCAGCAGTGACAGGGGGTATGGCTACACCTTC
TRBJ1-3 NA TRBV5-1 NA CASSLGGTGNTIYF TGCGCCAGCAGCTTAGGGGGTACTGGAAACACCATATATTTT
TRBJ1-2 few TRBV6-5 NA CASSYEGTYGYTF TGTGCCAGCAGTTACGAGGGCACCTATGGCTACACCTTC
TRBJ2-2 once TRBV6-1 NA CARGGWTGELFF TGTGCCAGGGGCGGGTGGACCGGGGAGCTGTTTTTT
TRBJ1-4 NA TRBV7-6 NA CASSFTGKGEKLFF TGTGCCAGCAGCTTCACAGGGAAGGGGGAAAAACTGTTTTTT
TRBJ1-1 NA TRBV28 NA CASSLSGIEAFF TGTGCCAGCAGTTTATCAGGGATTGAAGCTTTCTTT
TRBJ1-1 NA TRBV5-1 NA CASSLDSLEAFF TGCGCCAGCAGCTTGGACAGTCTTGAAGCTTTCTTT
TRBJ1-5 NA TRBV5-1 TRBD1 CASSLGTGREQPQHF TGCGCCAGCAGCTTAGGGACAGGTCGAGAGCAGCCCCAGCATTTT
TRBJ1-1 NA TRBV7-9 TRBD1 CASSLTGTGRSFAEAFF TGTGCCAGCAGCTTGACCGGGACAGGGAGGTCGTTTGCTGAAGCTTTCTTT
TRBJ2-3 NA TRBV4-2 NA CASSQDGGTDTQYF TGTGCCAGCAGCCAAGACGGGGGCACAGATACGCAGTATTTT
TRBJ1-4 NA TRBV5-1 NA CASSLATGREEKLFF TGCGCCAGCAGCTTGGCGACGGGACGGGAGGAAAAACTGTTTTTT
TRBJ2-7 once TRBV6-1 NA CASRETAAYEQYF TGTGCCAGCAGGGAGACGGCGGCATACGAGCAGTACTTC
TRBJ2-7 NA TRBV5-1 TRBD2 CASSLAYSGTSYEQYF TGCGCCAGCAGCTTGGCCTATAGCGGGACCTCCTACGAGCAGTACTTT
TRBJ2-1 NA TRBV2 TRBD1 CASSAGTGGYEQFF TGTGCCAGCAGCGCCGGGACAGGGGGGTACGAGCAGTTCTTC
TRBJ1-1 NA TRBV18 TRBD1 CASSPTRQGAGGTEAFF TGTGCCAGCTCACCAACGCGACAGGGGGCGGGGGGGACTGAAGCTTTCTTT
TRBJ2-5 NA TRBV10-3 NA CASGQQETQYF TGTGCCTCCGGACAGCAAGAGACCCAGTACTTC
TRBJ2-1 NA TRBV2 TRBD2 CASTWGGSYNEQFF TGTGCCAGCACCTGGGGGGGCTCCTACAATGAGCAGTTCTTC
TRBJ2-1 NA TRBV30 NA CAWSPRGMNEQFF TGTGCCTGGAGTCCTAGGGGAATGAATGAGCAGTTCTTC
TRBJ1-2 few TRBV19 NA CASSHSRLANYGYTF TGTGCCAGTAGTCATTCTCGCCTAGCTAACTATGGCTACACCTTC
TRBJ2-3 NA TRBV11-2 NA CASSPWGGAGVTDTQYF TGTGCCAGCAGCCCGTGGGGGGGGGCGGGTGTCACAGATACGCAGTATTTT
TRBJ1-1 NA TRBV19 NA CASSMLSGGANTEAFF TGTGCCAGTAGTATGCTTTCGGGAGGGGCAAACACTGAAGCTTTCTTT
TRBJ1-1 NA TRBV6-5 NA CASSPLGQEDTEAFF TGTGCCAGCAGTCCACTCGGGCAGGAGGACACTGAAGCTTTCTTT
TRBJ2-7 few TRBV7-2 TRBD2 CASSLAPSGRTLSYEQYF TGTGCCAGCAGCTTAGCGCCCAGCGGGAGGACTCTCTCCTACGAGCAGTACTTC
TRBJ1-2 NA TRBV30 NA CAWRGGSNYGYTF TGTGCCTGGAGGGGAGGTTCTAACTATGGCTACACCTTC
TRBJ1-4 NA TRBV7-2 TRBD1 CASSSGQRGNEKLFF TGTGCCAGCAGCTCGGGACAGAGGGGGAATGAAAAACTGTTTTTT
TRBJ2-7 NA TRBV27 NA CASSLDRLSYEQYF TGTGCCAGCAGTTTAGACAGGCTTTCCTACGAGCAGTACTTC
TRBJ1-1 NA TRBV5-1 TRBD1 CASSLGGQGAFF TGCGCCAGCAGCTTGGGAGGACAGGGAGCTTTCTTT
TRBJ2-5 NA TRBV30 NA CAWSVGGSKGETQYF TGTGCCTGGAGTGTAGGAGGCTCCAAGGGAGAGACCCAGTACTTC
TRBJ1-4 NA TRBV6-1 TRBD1 CASSGQVVNEKLFF TGTGCCAGCAGCGGACAGGTCGTTAATGAAAAACTGTTTTTT
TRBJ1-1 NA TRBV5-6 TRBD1 CASSFYRGPTEAFF TGTGCCAGCAGCTTCTACAGGGGCCCCACTGAAGCTTTCTTT
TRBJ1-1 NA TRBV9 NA CASSALQAGRTEAFF TGTGCCAGCAGCGCGCTACAGGCGGGGAGGACTGAAGCTTTCTTT
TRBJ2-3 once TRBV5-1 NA CASSLTGRTDTQYF TGCGCCAGCAGCTTGACGGGAAGGACAGATACGCAGTATTTT
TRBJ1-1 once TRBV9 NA CASSVAMNTEAFF TGTGCCAGCAGCGTAGCAATGAACACTGAAGCTTTCTTT
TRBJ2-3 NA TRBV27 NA CASSLMSPDTQYF TGTGCCAGCAGTTTAATGAGTCCAGATACGCAGTATTTT
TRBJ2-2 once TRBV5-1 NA CASSLQGGTGELFF TGCGCCAGCAGCTTGCAGGGAGGCACCGGGGAGCTGTTTTTT
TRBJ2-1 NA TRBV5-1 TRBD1 CASSPPTGQWSNEQFF TGCGCCAGCAGCCCCCCGACAGGGCAGTGGAGCAATGAGCAGTTCTTC
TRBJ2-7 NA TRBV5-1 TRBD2 CASSLDPGGTYEQYF TGCGCCAGCAGCTTGGATCCGGGAGGAACCTACGAGCAGTACTTC
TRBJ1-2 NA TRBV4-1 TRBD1 CASRDGLTGNYGYTF TGCGCCAGCAGGGACGGATTGACAGGGAACTATGGCTACACCTTC
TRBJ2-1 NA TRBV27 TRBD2 CASSLAGGPGGSNEQFF TGTGCCAGCAGTTTAGCGGGAGGGCCGGGGGGCAGCAATGAGCAGTTCTTC
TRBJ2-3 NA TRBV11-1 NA CASSLDSIDTQYF TGTGCCAGCAGCTTAGATTCTATAGATACGCAGTATTTT
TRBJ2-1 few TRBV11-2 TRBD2 CASTQWGLAGGDEQFF TGTGCCAGCACCCAGTGGGGACTAGCGGGAGGGGATGAGCAGTTCTTC
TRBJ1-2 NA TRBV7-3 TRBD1 CASSLYGTGDPYGYTF TGTGCCAGCAGCTTATATGGGACAGGTGACCCCTATGGCTACACCTTC
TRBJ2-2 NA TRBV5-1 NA CASRPTGSTGELFF TGCGCCAGCAGACCTACAGGGAGCACCGGGGAGCTGTTTTTT
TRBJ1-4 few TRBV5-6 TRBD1 CASSFGQGEYGKLFF TGTGCCAGCAGCTTCGGACAGGGGGAATATGGAAAACTGTTTTTT
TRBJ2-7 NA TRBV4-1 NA CASSPFQGGAYEQYF TGCGCCAGCAGCCCTTTCCAGGGTGGCGCCTACGAGCAGTACTTC
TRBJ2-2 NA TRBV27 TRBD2 CASSLLAGTGELFF TGTGCCAGCAGTTTACTAGCGGGAACCGGGGAGCTGTTTTTT
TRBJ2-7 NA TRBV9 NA CASSEGSGSFYEQYF TGTGCCAGCAGCGAGGGGTCTGGATCCTTCTACGAGCAGTACTTC
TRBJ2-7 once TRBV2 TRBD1 CASSRDRTHDEQYF TGTGCCAGCAGCCGGGACAGAACCCACGACGAGCAGTACTTC
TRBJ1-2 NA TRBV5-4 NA CASTIKQENGYTF TGTGCCAGCACCATAAAACAGGAAAACGGCTACACCTTC
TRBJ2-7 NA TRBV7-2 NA CASSLGLNGGYEQYF TGTGCCAGCAGCTTAGGCCTGAATGGAGGATACGAGCAGTACTTC
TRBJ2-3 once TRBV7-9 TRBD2 CASSSGTSGRAQYF TGTGCCAGCAGCTCCGGGACTAGCGGGAGGGCGCAGTATTTT
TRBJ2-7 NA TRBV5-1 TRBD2 CASSLGLADFYEQYF TGCGCCAGCAGCTTGGGACTAGCGGACTTCTACGAGCAGTACTTC
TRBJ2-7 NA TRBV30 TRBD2 CAREGQRGYEQYF TGTGCCCGGGAGGGCCAGAGAGGCTACGAGCAGTACTTC